Each of the 10 T cell receptor beta chains below was sequenced from the same sample in a study of cytomegalovirus exposure and HLA in healthy donors. This PCR relied on a set of 60 Vbeta primers and 13 Jbeta primers. Assay: immunoSEQ multiplex PCR; the TCRdb copy retains only in-frame clones and omits some. This sample has over 150,000 clones, with roughly 70% found just once. Sequenced sample: PBMCs. The receptors shown here come from a young man in good health and CMV-seronegative.

This sequence joins TRBV25-1 and TRBJ1-2; the D gene is possibly TRBD1 (6 bases). Trimming shortened V by 3 bases and J by 13 bases, and 18 bases separated the two germline ends. The germline V gene encodes CDR1 MGHDK and CDR2 SYGVNS. This CDR3 contains 13 residues. The CDR3 is CASSDTGPFGLTF. For the CDR3, the DNA is TGTGCCAGCAGTGATACAGGGCCCTTTGGACTCACCTTC.

The chain joins TRBV5-6 to TRBJ2-2; 8 bases are shared with TRBD1. Germline V CDR1 and CDR2: SGHDT, YYEEEE. The CDR3 runs to 19 residues. V trimming: 0 bases; J trimming: 1 base; junction bases outside the gene matches: 11. The CDR3 protein is CASSLALLQGDRNTGELFF. In DNA, the CDR3 is TGTGCCAGCAGCTTGGCTCTCTTACAGGGGGACAGGAACACCGGGGAGCTGTTTTTT.

The genes are TRBV9 and TRBJ2-1, with 7 bases fitting TRBD2. The CDR3 loop spans 17 amino acids. Trimming took 0 bases from V and 4 from J; bases not matched to a gene: 10. CDR1 and CDR2 (germline): SGDLS, YYNGEE. The CDR3 DNA sequence: TGTGCCAGCAGCGTAGACCTCACTAGCGCCATGTACAATGAGCAGTTCTTC. As protein: CASSVDLTSAMYNEQFF.

V gene TRBV28 combines with J gene TRBJ2-7, with D tentatively TRBD1 (6 bases). The CDR3 is made up of 17 amino acids. Germline V gene sequence: CDR1 MDHEN, CDR2 SYDVKM. Trimming took off 3 bases at V and 3 bases at J, with 21 bases between the two ends. CDR3 amino acids: CASSFRNLAQGLYEQYF. CDR3 coding DNA: TGTGCCAGCAGTTTTCGCAACTTAGCTCAGGGGCTCTACGAGCAGTACTTC. Drawing the rest from reference TRBV28 and TRBJ2-7, the complete variable domain is DVKVTQSSRYLVKRTGEKVFLECVQDMDHENMFWYRQDPGLGLRLIYFSYDVKMKEKGDIPEGYSVSREKKERFSLILESASTNQTSMYLCASSFRNLAQGLYEQYFGPGTRLTVT.

The genes are TRBV27 and TRBJ2-6; perhaps TRBD1 as D (5 bases). Germline V gene lookup returns CDR1 MNHEY and CDR2 SMNVEV (reference sequence). The CDR3 loop spans 18 amino acids. Trimming shortened V by 3 bases and J by 0 bases, and 15 bases separated the two germline ends. CDR3 amino acids: CASSFIARVDSGANVLTF. The CDR3 coding sequence is TGTGCCAGCAGTTTTATTGCCAGGGTTGACTCTGGGGCCAACGTCCTGACTTTC.

The chain joins TRBV10-3 to TRBJ1-5; TRBD1 matches 9 bases. Germline V gives CDR1 ENHRY, CDR2 SYGVKD. This CDR3 region has 17 residues. Trimming removed 0 bases from V and 6 bases from J; junction bases left unmatched: 9. The chain's CDR3 is CAISESTATGGRQPQHF. In DNA, the CDR3 is TGTGCCATCAGTGAGTCGACGGCGACAGGGGGTCGTCAGCCCCAGCATTTT.

The chain links TRBV5-1 to TRBJ2-5; 8 nucleotides agree with TRBD2. Germline loops: CDR1 SGHRS, CDR2 YFSETQ. The CDR3 totals 15 residues. J gave up 2 bases and V 6 bases, and 9 bases lay outside the gene matches. In DNA, the CDR3 is TGCGCCAGCAACTCCCCCTCTAGCGGGCAAGAGACCCAGTACTTC. This encodes CASNSPSSGQETQYF. Using reference TRBV5-1 and TRBJ2-5 for the parts outside the CDR3, the full variable domain is KAGVTQTPRYLIKTRGQQVTLSCSPISGHRSVSWYQQTPGQGLQFLFEYFSETQRNKGNFPGRFSGRQFSNSRSEMNVSTLELGDSALYLCASNSPSSGQETQYFGPGTRLLVL.

V is TRBV4-2 and J is TRBJ2-1; D may be TRBD2 (7 bases). Germline V gene sequence: CDR1 LGHNA, CDR2 YNFKEQ. The CDR3 has 14 amino acids. Between the trimmed V and J ends, which lost 3 bases and 9 bases, there was a span of 15 bases. This CDR3 is CASSQRGGQGEQFF. The CDR3 DNA follows: TGTGCCAGCAGCCAGAGGGGGGGGCAGGGTGAGCAGTTCTTC.

The chain recombines TRBV6-6 with TRBJ1-3; D not certain. Germline V lookup: CDR1 MNHNY, CDR2 SVGAGI (reference sequence). This CDR3 comprises 15 residues. V dropped 6 bases and J dropped 0 bases, with 12 bases sitting between them. Written as DNA, the CDR3 is TGTGCCAGCAGACCCGGCGGAGGCTCTGGAAACACCATATATTTT. Amino acids: CASRPGGGSGNTIYF.

The genes are TRBV15 and TRBJ1-1, with D perhaps TRBD1 (6 bases). CDR1 LNHNV and CDR2 YYDKDF come from the germline V gene (reference sequence). The CDR3 runs 16 residues. The V end lost 4 bases, the J end lost 5 bases, and 20 bases lay between the germline ends. DNA for the CDR3: TGTGCCACCAGCAAGGCCACTCTCAGGGGTGGGACTGAAGCTTTCTTT. This encodes CATSKATLRGGTEAFF.